This T cell receptor (beta chain) was retrieved from a study of shared clonotypes between healthy human individuals. Across the whole study: Each donor had three CD4 naive, three CD4 memory, two CD8 naive and one CD8 memory plate. Study conclusions and caveats: The sole specimen, blood, was sampled, and tissue repertoires likely differ. Shared across a few donors were about 4.6% of the naive CD4 clonotypes.

Repertoires were generated with immunoSEQ multiplex PCR, while TCRdb's copy carries only in-frame clones and drops some. Altogether around 620,000 clones are present, about 95% being singletons, with the ten largest covering 0.11%. About this clone: What it binds is unknown.

The CDR3 has 15 amino acids. Per the germline V gene, CDR1 is SNHLY and CDR2 is FYNNEI. Trimming removed 7 bases from V and 0 bases from J, with 13 bases in between. The naive CD8 population came from CD45RO-negative cells selected for CCR7, without terminally differentiated effector memory CD45RA+ cells. V is TRBV2 and J is TRBJ1-3; maybe TRBD1 (5 bases). Sequencing input: naive CD8+ T cells sorted from blood. The clonotype was recovered from a woman younger than 45 in good health. CDR3 protein: CASTRGQNSGNTIYF. CDR3 sequence (DNA): TGTGCCAGCACCCGGGGCCAAAACTCTGGAAACACCATATATTTT.